This passage covers 15 T cell receptor beta chains from one sample sequenced in a study of T cells in Graves' hyperthyroidism and ophthalmopathy (dated by TCRdb to about 2019). Libraries were built with multiplex PCR. The instrument was an Illumina HiSeq 2000. The TCR beta CDR3 regions were amplified from RNA transcripts. A first-round RT-PCR of the TCR CDR3 used the HTBI primer set with the Qiagen OneStep RT-PCR kit. TCRdb reanalyzed the raw reads on its own, using fastp at Q25 for trimming and MiXCR for clone calling, and kept in-frame beta chains. A single entry per CDR3 protein holds the most common genes and DNA from its merged rows. The sample table holds 45,000 to 60,000 distinct CDR3 sequences, of which 49% were seen once. The top ten clones comprise roughly 12% of the sample. Sequences were obtained from blood. These receptors all stem from a young woman with Graves' ophthalmopathy.

The genes are TRBV18 and TRBJ1-5; 8 bases agree with TRBD1. Germline V gene data show CDR1 as KGHSH and CDR2 as LQKENI. Trimming took 6 bases from V and 4 from J; bases not matched to a gene: 5. The CDR3 is 14 residues long. The CDR3 sequence is CASSTGVENQPQHF. The CDR3 DNA follows: TGTGCCAGCTCGACAGGGGTGGAGAATCAGCCCCAGCATTTT.

The chain recombines TRBV29-1 with TRBJ2-3, with 11 bases matching TRBD2. CDR1 is SQVTM, CDR2 ANQGSEA, per germline. V shed 3 bases and J 5 bases; nucleotides not matched to a gene: 1. This CDR3 region has 13 residues. CDR3 region: CSVDTSGGDTQYF. CDR3 coding DNA: TGCAGCGTTGATACTAGCGGGGGAGATACGCAGTATTTT.

This clonotype has only one observation. The CDR3 does not close with the conserved phenylalanine or tryptophan, likely indicating a read error. The chain carries TRBV9 and TRBJ2-3; D possibly uses TRBD1 or TRBD2 (5 bases each). Germline values: CDR1 SGDLS, CDR2 YYNGEE. The CDR3 spans 14 residues. The CDR3 here is CATTPGPTTDTQYL. In DNA, the CDR3 is TGTGCTACAACCCCGGGGCCGACCACAGATACGCAGTATCTT.

The V call is TRBV20-1, the J call TRBJ1-5; D perhaps matches TRBD1 (5 bases). Germline lookup yields CDR1 DFQATT and CDR2 SNEGSKA (reference sequence). The CDR3 covers 15 residues. V dropped 6 bases and J dropped 0 bases, with 15 bases sitting between them. CDR3 sequence: CSAGLTGYSNQPQHF. The CDR3, as DNA: TGCAGTGCCGGGTTAACAGGCTATAGCAATCAGCCCCAGCATTTT.

This clonotype was seen a handful of times. A clone one base away is much larger, so this may be a read error. The chain employs TRBV12-3 or TRBV12-4 and TRBJ1-1; D is unclear. This CDR3 spans 13 amino acids. The CDR3 region has the DNA TGTGCCAGCAGTTTAATTTGGAACACTGAAGCTTCCTTT. It yields the protein CASSLIWNTEASF.

A remark on this clonotype: The CDR3 carries no conserved terminal phenylalanine or tryptophan, so it likely arises from a read error. The chain recombines TRBV24-1 with TRBJ2-7, with 9 bases fitting TRBD1. The J segment lost 7 bases and the V segment lost 3 bases, leaving 9 bases of the junction unmatched. CDR3 length: 15 residues. Germline CDR1 is KGHDR and CDR2 is SFDVKD. The CDR3, as DNA: TGTGCCACCAGTGATAGGACAGGGGACACCGGGGAGCAGTACTTA. It translates to CATSDRTGDTGEQYL.

This rearrangement joins TRBV19 to TRBJ2-5; 7 bases line up with TRBD2. The CDR3 contains 20 residues. Germline V gene lookup returns CDR1 LNHDA and CDR2 SQIVND (reference sequence). Trimming took 2 bases from V and 5 from J; bases not matched to a gene: 23. CDR3 loop: CASSIRPGTTAGDGRETQYF. For the CDR3, the DNA is TGTGCCAGTAGTATAAGGCCAGGGACTACGGCCGGGGATGGGAGGGAGACCCAGTACTTC. Full variable domain (rest looked up from reference TRBV19 and TRBJ2-5): DGGITQSPKYLFRKEGQNVTLSCEQNLNHDAMYWYRQDPGQGLRLIYYSQIVNDFQKGDIAEGYSVSREKKESFPLTVTSAQKNPTAFYLCASSIRPGTTAGDGRETQYFGPGTRLLVL.

This clonotype was detected many times. The genes are TRBV19 and TRBJ2-7; tentative D call: TRBD1 (5 bases). The CDR3 runs to 13 residues. Deletions cut 5 bases from V and 2 bases from J, with 10 bases between. The germline V gene has CDR1 LNHDA and CDR2 SQIVND (reference sequence). CDR3 in DNA: TGTGCCAGTAGTCATTCAGGGACCTACGAGCAGTACTTC. It encodes CASSHSGTYEQYF.

In this sample, this clonotype turned up many times. The CDR3 reads CASSRAGQPQHF. The CDR3 bases are TGTGCCAGCAGCCGGGCAGGGCAGCCCCAGCATTTT. The V call is TRBV7-9, the J call TRBJ1-5; D is possibly TRBD1 (5 bases). The CDR3 totals 12 residues. CDR1 is SEHNR and CDR2 is FQNEAQ in the germline V gene (reference sequence). V gave up 5 bases and J gave up 7 bases, with 9 bases separating them. Variable domain in full (rest from reference TRBV7-9 and TRBJ1-5): DTGVSQNPRHKITKRGQNVTFRCDPISEHNRLYWYRQTLGQGPEFLTYFQNEAQLEKSRLLSDRFSAERPKGSFSTLEIQRTEQGDSAMYLCASSRAGQPQHFGDGTRLSIL.

The chain recombines TRBV12-3 or TRBV12-4 with TRBJ2-5; no firm D call. The CDR3 spans 12 residues. Trimming cost V 3 bases and J 9 bases, with 11 bases left between them. CDR3 bases: TGTGCCAGCAGTTTTTTACGGCAGCCCCAGTACTTC. Amino acid sequence: CASSFLRQPQYF.

The chain uses TRBV4-2 and TRBJ2-1, with 10 bases aligning to TRBD2. Germline-derived CDR1 and CDR2 are LGHNA and YNFKEQ. This CDR3 contains 18 residues. Losses at the gene ends were 0 bases for V and 2 bases for J; bases not matched to a gene: 7. The CDR3 reads CASSQDWVAGGPYNEQFF. CDR3 in DNA: TGTGCCAGCAGCCAAGATTGGGTAGCGGGAGGCCCCTACAATGAGCAGTTCTTC.

By proportion, this clonotype is medium-sized. V gene TRBV19 combines with J gene TRBJ1-2; 9 bases match TRBD1. Germline CDR1 reads LNHDA; CDR2 reads SQIVND (reference sequence). The CDR3 consists of 18 residues. V lost 7 bases, J lost 6 bases, and 21 bases stayed unmatched. The CDR3 is CASTQLGDREKKQNGYTF. For the CDR3, the DNA is TGTGCCAGTACCCAACTGGGGGACAGGGAAAAGAAGCAGAATGGCTACACCTTC. Using reference TRBV19 and TRBJ1-2 for the parts outside the CDR3, the full variable domain is DGGITQSPKYLFRKEGQNVTLSCEQNLNHDAMYWYRQDPGQGLRLIYYSQIVNDFQKGDIAEGYSVSREKKESFPLTVTSAQKNPTAFYLCASTQLGDREKKQNGYTFGSGTRLTVV.

This clonotype was detected many times. The rearrangement joins TRBV2 to TRBJ2-5; 11 positions match TRBD2. Germline values: CDR1 SNHLY, CDR2 FYNNEI. CDR3 size: 17 residues. V lost 5 bases to trimming and J lost 5 bases; unmatched junction nucleotides: 13. CDR3 sequence reads: CASSLPLAGVLRETQYF. Here the CDR3 DNA reads TGTGCCAGCAGTCTCCCACTAGCGGGAGTTCTTAGGGAGACCCAGTACTTC.

Many counts were recorded for this clonotype. The rearrangement joins TRBV20-1 to TRBJ2-7; 10 bases match TRBD2. V lost 3 bases, J lost 0 bases, and 11 bases stayed unmatched. The CDR3 sequence is 17 residues long. Germline-derived CDR1 and CDR2 are DFQATT and SNEGSKA (reference sequence). The CDR3 is CSARASGRLTSSYEQYF. The CDR3, as DNA: TGCAGTGCTAGGGCTAGCGGGAGACTGACAAGCTCCTACGAGCAGTACTTC.

As to this clonotype: A much larger clonotype is one base distant, so this may be a read error. This CDR3 fails to terminate in the conserved phenylalanine or tryptophan, so it likely reflects a read error. The gene calls are TRBV7-9 and TRBJ1-5; the match to TRBD1 covers 9 bases. CDR3 length: 14 amino acids. CDR1 and CDR2 from the germline V gene are SEHNR and FQNEAQ (reference sequence). The CDR3 nucleotides read TGTGCCAGCAGCCACAGGGGGCGGAATCAGCTCCAGCATCTT. The encoded protein is CASSHRGRNQLQHL.